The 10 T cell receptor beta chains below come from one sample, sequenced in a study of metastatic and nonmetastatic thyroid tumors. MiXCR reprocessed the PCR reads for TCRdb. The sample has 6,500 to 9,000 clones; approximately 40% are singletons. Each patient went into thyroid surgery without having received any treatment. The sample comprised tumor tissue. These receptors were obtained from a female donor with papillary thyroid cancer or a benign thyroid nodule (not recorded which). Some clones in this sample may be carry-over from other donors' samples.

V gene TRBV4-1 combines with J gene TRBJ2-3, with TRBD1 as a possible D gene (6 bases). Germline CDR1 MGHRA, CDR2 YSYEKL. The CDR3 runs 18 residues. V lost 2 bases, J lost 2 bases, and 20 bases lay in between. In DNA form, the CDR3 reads TGCGCCAGCAGCCAATTTGGGGGCGATTTCTCAAACACAGATACGCAGTATTTT. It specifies CASSQFGGDFSNTDTQYF.

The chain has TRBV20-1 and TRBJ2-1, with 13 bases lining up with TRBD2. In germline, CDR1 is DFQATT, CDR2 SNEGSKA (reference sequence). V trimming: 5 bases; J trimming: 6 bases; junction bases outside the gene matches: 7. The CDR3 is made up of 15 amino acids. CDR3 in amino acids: CSAAARLAGGNEQFF. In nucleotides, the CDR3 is TGCAGTGCTGCTGCCCGACTAGCGGGAGGCAATGAGCAGTTCTTC.

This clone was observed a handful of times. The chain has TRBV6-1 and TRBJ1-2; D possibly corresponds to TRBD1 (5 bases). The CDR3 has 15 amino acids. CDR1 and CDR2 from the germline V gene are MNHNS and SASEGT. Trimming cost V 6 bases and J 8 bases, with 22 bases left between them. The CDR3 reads CASSERIGDERGYTF. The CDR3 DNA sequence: TGTGCCAGCAGCGAGCGGATCGGGGACGAGAGGGGCTACACCTTC.

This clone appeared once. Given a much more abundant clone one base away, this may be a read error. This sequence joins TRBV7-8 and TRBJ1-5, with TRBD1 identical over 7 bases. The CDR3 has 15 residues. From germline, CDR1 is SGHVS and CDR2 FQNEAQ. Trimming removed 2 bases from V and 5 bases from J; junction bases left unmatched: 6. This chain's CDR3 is CASSLSTGSDQPQHF. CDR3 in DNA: TGTGCCAGCAGCTTATCGACAGGGAGCGATCAGCCCCAGCATTTT.

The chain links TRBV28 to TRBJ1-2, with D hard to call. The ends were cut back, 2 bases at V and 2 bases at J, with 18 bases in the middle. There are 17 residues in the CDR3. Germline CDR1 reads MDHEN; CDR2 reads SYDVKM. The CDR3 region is CASSLGSMAEENYGYTF. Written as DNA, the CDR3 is TGTGCCAGCAGTTTAGGATCTATGGCAGAGGAAAACTATGGCTACACCTTC.

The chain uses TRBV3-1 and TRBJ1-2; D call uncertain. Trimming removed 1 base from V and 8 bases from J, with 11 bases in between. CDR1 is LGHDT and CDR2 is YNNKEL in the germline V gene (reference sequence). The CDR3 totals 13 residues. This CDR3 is CASSQGGGYGYTF. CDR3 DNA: TGTGCCAGCAGCCAAGGGGGAGGGTACGGCTACACCTTC.

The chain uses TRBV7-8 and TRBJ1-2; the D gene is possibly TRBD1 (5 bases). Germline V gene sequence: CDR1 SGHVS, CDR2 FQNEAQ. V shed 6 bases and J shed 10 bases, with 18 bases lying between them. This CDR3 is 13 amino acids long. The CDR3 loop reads CASSQNRQNDYTF. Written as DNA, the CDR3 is TGTGCCAGCAGTCAAAACCGACAGAACGACTACACCTTC.

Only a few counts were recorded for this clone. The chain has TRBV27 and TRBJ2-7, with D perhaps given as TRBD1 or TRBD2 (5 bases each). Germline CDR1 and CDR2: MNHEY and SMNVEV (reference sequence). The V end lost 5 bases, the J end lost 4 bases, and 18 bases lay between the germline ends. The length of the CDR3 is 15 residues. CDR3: CASSMALGARYEQYF. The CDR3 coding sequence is TGTGCCAGCAGTATGGCTCTCGGGGCCCGGTACGAGCAGTACTTC.

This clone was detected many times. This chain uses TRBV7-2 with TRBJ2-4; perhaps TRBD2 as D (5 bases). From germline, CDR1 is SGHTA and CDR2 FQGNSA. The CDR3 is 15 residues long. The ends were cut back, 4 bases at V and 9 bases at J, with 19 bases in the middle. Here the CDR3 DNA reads TGTGCCAGCAGCTCCCGGGCTACTAGTGTCGGCATTCAGTACTTC. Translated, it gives CASSSRATSVGIQYF. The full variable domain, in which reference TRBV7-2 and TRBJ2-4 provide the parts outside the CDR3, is GAGVSQSPSNKVTEKGKDVELRCDPISGHTALYWYRQSLGQGLEFLIYFQGNSAPDKSGLPSDRFSAERTGGSVSTLTIQRTQQEDSAVYLCASSSRATSVGIQYFGAGTRLSVL.

The CDR3 DNA is TGTGCCAGCAGCGTAGACATGTGCAGCACAGATACGCAGTATTTT. It yields the protein CASSVDMCSTDTQYF. This chain links TRBV9 with TRBJ2-3; D call uncertain. The length of the CDR3 is 15 residues. V lost 0 bases to trimming and J lost 0 bases, with 8 bases between them. Germline V CDR1 and CDR2: SGDLS, YYNGEE. Drawing the rest from reference TRBV9 and TRBJ2-3, the complete variable domain is DSGVTQTPKHLITATGQRVTLRCSPRSGDLSVYWYQQSLDQGLQFLIQYYNGEERAKGNILERFSAQQFPDLHSELNLSSLELGDSALYFCASSVDMCSTDTQYFGPGTRLTVL.